The 17 T cell receptor beta chains reported below all come from one sample, sequenced in a study of T cells after yellow fever vaccination. TCRdb redid the calling of the 5' RACE reads with MiXCR, one entry per CDR3 protein. The table shows 230,000 or so distinct CDR3 sequences, with about 3.5% occurring only once. Sequences were derived from PBMCs, sampled 15 days after the yellow fever booster vaccination. These TCRs come from a young man who received the YFV17D yellow fever vaccine.

Ten or more counts support this clonotype. As DNA, the CDR3 is TGTGCCAGCAGTTTAGGTCCCGGGACGGCTACGCAGTATTTT. Its protein product is CASSLGPGTATQYF. The rearrangement links TRBV12-3 or TRBV12-4 to TRBJ2-3; D assignment may be TRBD1 or TRBD2 (5 bases each). The CDR3 extends over 14 amino acids. V dropped 1 base and J dropped 8 bases, with 13 bases sitting between them.

This clonotype was detected ten times or more. The rearrangement uses TRBV7-3 and TRBJ1-1; D may be TRBD1 (5 bases). CDR1 SGHTA and CDR2 FQGTGA come from the germline V gene. The CDR3 extends over 13 amino acids. The V end lost 4 bases, the J end lost 4 bases, and 10 bases lay between the germline ends. The CDR3 protein is CASSSAGPTEAFF. CDR3 nucleotide sequence: TGTGCCAGCAGCTCTGCAGGGCCCACTGAAGCTTTCTTT. The full variable domain, in which reference TRBV7-3 and TRBJ1-1 provide the parts outside the CDR3, is GAGVSQTPSNKVTEKGKYVELRCDPISGHTALYWYRQSLGQGPEFLIYFQGTGAADDSGLPNDRFFAVRPEGSVSTLKIQRTERGDSAVYLCASSSAGPTEAFFGQGTRLTVV.

This clonotype was counted many times. The chain recombines TRBV18 with TRBJ1-2, with D possibly being TRBD1 (5 bases). V dropped 3 bases and J dropped 0 bases, with 14 bases sitting between them. The CDR3 contains 16 residues. CDR1 and CDR2 (germline): KGHSH, LQKENI. This CDR3 is CASSPGGDRANYGYTF. DNA of the CDR3: TGTGCCAGCTCACCTGGAGGAGACAGAGCTAACTATGGCTACACCTTC.

This clonotype was counted ten times or more. The chain employs TRBV6-5 and TRBJ1-4; no reliable D call. Looked up from germline, CDR1 is MNHEY and CDR2 is SVGAGI. The length of the CDR3 is 16 residues. Trimming left V 0 bases short and J 6 bases short, with 14 bases between. The CDR3 here is CASSYSMRHVDEKLFF. CDR3 coding DNA: TGTGCCAGCAGTTACTCGATGCGCCACGTGGATGAAAAACTGTTTTTT.

This clonotype was observed many times. J is TRBJ2-5 and V is TRBV7-8, with 7 nucleotides matching TRBD1. Germline CDR1 is SGHVS and CDR2 is FQNEAQ. The CDR3 loop spans 15 amino acids. V was pared by 1 base and J by 3 bases, with 5 bases of the junction left unmatched. The CDR3 here is CASSLVGQQKETQYF. The CDR3, as DNA: TGTGCCAGCAGCTTAGTGGGACAGCAGAAAGAGACCCAGTACTTC.

In its sample, this clonotype was seen many times. The chain is built from TRBV28 and TRBJ2-3; D perhaps matches TRBD1 (5 bases). Germline V gives CDR1 MDHEN, CDR2 SYDVKM. The CDR3 contains 13 residues. Trimming left V 7 bases short and J 2 bases short, with 10 bases between. In nucleotides, the CDR3 is TGTGCCAGCACCAAGACAGTCACAGATACGCAGTATTTT. Amino acids: CASTKTVTDTQYF.

This clonotype came up many times. The gene calls are TRBV12-3 or TRBV12-4 and TRBJ2-2; D unclear. Trimming left V 6 bases short and J 7 bases short, with 9 bases between. The CDR3 extends over 12 amino acids. For the CDR3, the DNA is TGTGCCAGCAGGCCCCTGGGCGGGGAGCTGTTTTTT. Protein product: CASRPLGGELFF.

This clonotype appeared many times. This chain joins TRBV20-1 and TRBJ1-1; D call uncertain. CDR3 size: 11 residues. The germline V gene encodes CDR1 DFQATT and CDR2 SNEGSKA (reference sequence). V was trimmed by 1 base and J by 8 bases, leaving 8 bases between them. The CDR3, as DNA: TGCAGTGCTAGAGGACGGGTGGAAGCTTTCTTT. This sequence encodes CSARGRVEAFF.

This clonotype was detected a few times. The chain employs TRBV5-1 and TRBJ1-4; D uncertain. The CDR3 totals 17 residues. Trimming took 0 bases from V and 4 from J, leaving 16 bases between them. The germline V gene has CDR1 SGHRS and CDR2 YFSETQ. This chain's CDR3 is CASSLGATFTLNEKLFF. The CDR3 DNA is TGCGCCAGCAGCTTGGGGGCCACGTTCACCCTTAATGAAAAACTGTTTTTT.

The sample holds many counts of this clonotype. The gene calls are TRBV20-1 and TRBJ2-7; 9 bases agree with TRBD1. Germline V gene data show CDR1 as DFQATT and CDR2 as SNEGSKA (reference sequence). CDR3 length: 14 amino acids. Losses at the gene ends were 5 bases for V and 2 bases for J; bases not matched to a gene: 7. The DNA for the CDR3 is TGCAGTGCTTCGGACAGGGGAGTAACCTACGAGCAGTACGTC. Its translation is CSASDRGVTYEQYV.

The sample holds a few counts of this clonotype. V is TRBV18 and J is TRBJ2-7, with no clear D. The CDR3 runs to 13 residues. Germline V gene data show CDR1 as KGHSH and CDR2 as LQKENI. The V and J ends lost 0 bases and 3 bases respectively, with 6 bases between them. Here the CDR3 reads CASSPPGYYEQYF. CDR3 in DNA: TGTGCCAGCTCACCACCGGGATACTACGAGCAGTACTTC.

This clonotype was picked up many times. The J gene is TRBJ2-5, the V gene TRBV20-1, with 10 bases matching TRBD2. V dropped 3 bases and J dropped 0; count of bases not matched to a gene: 4. The V gene's germline CDR1 is DFQATT and CDR2 SNEGSKA (reference sequence). The CDR3 has 15 amino acids. CDR3 sequence reads: CSASPSGGYQETQYF. CDR3 nucleotides: TGCAGTGCTAGCCCTAGCGGGGGATACCAAGAGACCCAGTACTTC.

This clonotype showed up many times. CDR3 residues: CASRYAGTDTQYF. The CDR3 nucleotides are TGTGCCAGCAGGTACGCAGGGACAGATACGCAGTATTTT. The V call is TRBV12-3 or TRBV12-4, the J call TRBJ2-3, with TRBD1 as a possible D gene (5 bases). Deletions cut 6 bases from V and 3 bases from J, with 10 bases between. The CDR3 is 13 residues long.

Many counts were recorded for this clonotype. The rearrangement links TRBV20-1 to TRBJ1-2; possible D gene TRBD1, 5 bases. The CDR3 covers 14 residues. Germline V gives CDR1 DFQATT, CDR2 SNEGSKA (reference sequence). V was trimmed by 6 bases and J by 4 bases, leaving 18 bases between them. DNA for the CDR3: TGCAGTGCACCCCAGACAGCCGCCTTCTATGGCTACACCTTC. It specifies CSAPQTAAFYGYTF.

This clonotype was picked up many times. The CDR3 DNA follows: TGTGCCAGCAGCTCTGGGATCCCGAACACTGAAGCTTTCTTT. Protein product: CASSSGIPNTEAFF. The chain links TRBV7-2 to TRBJ1-1, with D hard to call. The V gene's germline CDR1 is SGHTA and CDR2 FQGNSA. This CDR3 region has 14 residues. V was trimmed by 4 bases and J by 1 base, leaving 10 bases between them.

This clonotype was counted ten times or more. The V gene is TRBV5-4, the J gene TRBJ1-4; 7 bases are shared with TRBD1. The CDR3 totals 15 residues. J lost 6 bases, V lost 4 bases, and 9 bases had no gene match. CDR1 and CDR2 (germline): SGHNT, YYREEE (reference sequence). Written as DNA, the CDR3 is TGTGCCAGCAGCCTTGCGGGACAGATAGATGAAAAACTGTTTTTT. It is translated as CASSLAGQIDEKLFF.

This clonotype was recorded once. A much larger clonotype is one base distant, so this may be a read error. V usage is TRBV3-1 and J usage is TRBJ1-1; D possibly corresponds to TRBD1 (5 bases). The CDR3 extends over 15 amino acids. The germline V and J ends were trimmed by 4 bases and 2 bases, with 14 bases remaining between them. Per germline, CDR1 LGHDT and CDR2 YNNKEL (reference sequence). The DNA for the CDR3 is TGTGCCAGCAGCCCGTCGGGGCGGGGCAACACTGAAGCTTTCTTT. It is translated as CASSPSGRGNTEAFF.